This entry concerns a single T cell receptor beta chain. Its target is unknown. The data were produced by immunoSEQ multiplex PCR, yet TCRdb's version contains in-frame clones alone and is incomplete. The table shows 37,000 or so clones, with 60% to 80% occurring only once. This sample stems from a study of vaccination effects on CD4 cells after COVID-19. Sequencing in the ViraFEST assay came after antigen-specific CD4+ T cells had been expanded with viral peptide pools, which were used to stimulate PBMC. Once cultured for 10 days, the cells underwent separation to obtain CD4+ T cells. Vaccine recipients had no previous SARS-CoV-2 infection; their nucleocapsid antibodies were negative. Germline CDR1 and CDR2: SNHLY and FYNNEI. The CDR3 extends over 14 amino acids. Trimming stripped 4 bases from V and 2 bases from J, with 11 bases between.

The sample in question was CD4+ T cells from PBMCs cultured with HCoV-OC43 spike peptides, obtained before COVID-19 vaccination. Subset denoted: HCoV-OC43 spike overlapping peptide pool stimulation. The rearrangement uses TRBV2 and TRBJ1-1; perhaps TRBD1 as D (5 bases). This receptor was obtained from a human donor who received a COVID-19 vaccine. DNA of the CDR3: TGTGCCAGCAGTGGACAGTCCATTAACACTGAAGCTTTCTTT. Its translation is CASSGQSINTEAFF.